A selection of T cell receptor beta chains follows, all from one sample in a study of blood T cell repertoires in COVID-19. Profiled with immunoSEQ multiplex PCR; TCRdb holds only in-frame clones, not every one. The top ten hold 3% to 4% of the sample, which has under 100,000 clones, about nine tenths seen once. The sequenced material came from peripheral blood. The receptor source for this set is a woman aged 65 to 85 with acute or convalescent COVID-19. Each CDR3 is given with its conserved first and last residue. A D gene is named only where the DNA matches it firmly. Some rows have no size entry. The others give once, few or many, or a class for an expanded clone.

D gene,J gene,V gene,clone size,CDR3 protein,CDR3 DNA
TRBD1,TRBJ2-1,TRBV5-1,NA,CASSDPDRGRYDEQFF,TGCGCCAGCAGCGACCCGGACAGGGGCCGATATGATGAGCAGTTCTTC
NA,TRBJ2-1,TRBV28,NA,CASGRSSYNEQFF,TGTGCCAGCGGGAGGAGCTCCTACAATGAGCAGTTCTTC
TRBD1,TRBJ1-5,TRBV7-2,NA,CASSPWVQGAGGQPQHF,TGTGCCAGCAGCCCCTGGGTCCAGGGGGCAGGAGGTCAGCCCCAGCATTTT
NA,TRBJ1-6,TRBV12-3/TRBV12-4,NA,CASGRDNSPLHF,TGTGCCAGCGGGAGGGATAATTCACCCCTCCACTTT
NA,TRBJ1-1,TRBV28,NA,CASRVPGLKKAFF,TGTGCCAGCAGAGTCCCGGGGTTGAAAAAAGCTTTCTTT
NA,TRBJ1-3,TRBV20-1,NA,CSASKQANTIYF,TGCAGTGCTAGTAAACAGGCAAACACCATATATTTT
TRBD2,TRBJ2-1,TRBV5-1,once,CASSSGPAGGSDEQFF,TGCGCCAGCAGCTCCGGACCAGCGGGGGGGTCGGATGAGCAGTTCTTC
TRBD2,TRBJ2-1,TRBV7-7,once,CASSPRTSGNEQFF,TGTGCTAGCAGCCCGAGGACTAGCGGCAATGAGCAGTTCTTC
NA,TRBJ1-1,TRBV12-3/TRBV12-4,NA,CASSLLRNTEAFF,TGTGCCAGCAGTTTATTGAGGAACACTGAAGCTTTCTTT
TRBD2,TRBJ2-1,TRBV5-1,NA,CASSVGTSGRTIYSYNEQFF,TGCGCCAGCAGCGTGGGGACTAGCGGGAGGACCATATACTCCTACAATGAGCAGTTCTTC
NA,TRBJ2-1,TRBV7-2,NA,CASSSLGTEKLQFF,TGTGCCAGCAGCTCGCTGGGCACGGAAAAGCTACAGTTCTTC
NA,TRBJ1-4,TRBV13,NA,CASGNRATNEKLFF,TGTGCCAGCGGCAACAGGGCAACTAATGAAAAACTGTTTTTT
TRBD2,TRBJ2-7,TRBV4-2,NA,CASSQDTSGRPSSYEQYF,TGTGCCAGCAGCCAAGATACTAGCGGGAGGCCCAGCTCCTACGAGCAGTACTTC
TRBD1,TRBJ1-1,TRBV5-1,NA,CASSRPGTGGNTEAFF,TGCGCCAGCAGCAGACCCGGGACAGGGGGCAACACTGAAGCTTTCTTT
NA,TRBJ2-7,TRBV6-5,NA,CASSLGGGSYEQYF,TGTGCCAGCAGTTTGGGCGGAGGCTCATACGAGCAGTACTTC
NA,TRBJ1-6,TRBV5-6,once,CASSLGRTYNSPLHF,TGTGCCAGCAGCTTGGGCAGGACTTATAATTCACCCCTCCACTTT
NA,TRBJ1-1,TRBV10-2,NA,CASRDRQNTEAFF,TGCGCCAGCAGGGACAGACAAAACACTGAAGCTTTCTTT
NA,TRBJ2-5,TRBV14,NA,CASSPRSLLTLAGETQYF,TGTGCCAGCAGCCCGCGATCCCTCCTTACACTCGCGGGGGAGACCCAGTACTTC
TRBD2,TRBJ2-3,TRBV18,few,CASSPRLAVGTDTQYF,TGTGCCAGCTCACCGCGCCTAGCGGTCGGCACAGATACGCAGTATTTT
TRBD2,TRBJ2-5,TRBV10-3,NA,CAISKLASQETQYF,TGTGCCATCAGTAAACTAGCGTCCCAAGAGACCCAGTACTTC
TRBD2,TRBJ2-2,TRBV5-1,NA,CASSSVAGARSGELFF,TGCGCCAGCAGCTCAGTAGCGGGGGCCAGAAGTGGGGAGCTGTTTTTT
TRBD1,TRBJ2-5,TRBV9,NA,CASSAGQGPKEETQYF,TGTGCCAGCAGCGCAGGACAGGGGCCAAAGGAAGAGACCCAGTACTTC
NA,TRBJ1-2,TRBV5-6,NA,CASSLEGAGGYTF,TGTGCCAGCAGCTTGGAAGGGGCGGGAGGCTACACCTTC
NA,TRBJ2-7,TRBV18,NA,CASSPQSYEQYF,TGTGCCAGCTCACCCCAATCCTACGAGCAGTACTTC
TRBD1,TRBJ2-1,TRBV24-1,NA,CATSETGTGALNEQFF,TGTGCCACCAGTGAAACCGGGACAGGGGCTCTCAATGAGCAGTTCTTC
NA,TRBJ2-2,TRBV10-3,NA,CAISRGGDTGELFF,TGTGCCATCAGCCGGGGAGGAGACACCGGGGAGCTGTTTTTT
NA,TRBJ1-1,TRBV18,NA,CASSPELVTEAFF,TGTGCCAGCTCACCAGAGTTGGTTACTGAAGCTTTCTTT
TRBD2,TRBJ2-5,TRBV10-3,once,CAISESTRLAFQETQYF,TGTGCCATCAGTGAATCGACCCGACTAGCTTTCCAAGAGACCCAGTACTTC
NA,TRBJ2-3,TRBV7-2,NA,CASSLGGGFTDTQYF,TGTGCCAGCAGCTTAGGTGGGGGGTTCACAGATACGCAGTATTTT
TRBD2,TRBJ2-2,TRBV5-1,NA,CASSYLAGPNTGELFF,TGCGCCAGCAGCTACTTAGCGGGGCCGAACACCGGGGAGCTGTTTTTT
NA,TRBJ2-3,TRBV7-2,once,CASRSPSGTPSTDTQYF,TGTGCCAGCAGGTCACCTTCCGGGACTCCGAGCACAGATACGCAGTATTTT
NA,TRBJ1-1,TRBV2,NA,CASSELRVPTEAFF,TGTGCCAGCAGTGAGCTCAGGGTGCCCACTGAAGCTTTCTTT
TRBD1,TRBJ2-3,TRBV7-8,NA,CASSLVGGVTDTQYF,TGTGCCAGCAGCTTAGTAGGGGGCGTAACAGATACGCAGTATTTT
NA,TRBJ1-2,TRBV5-4,NA,CASSLYGASGYTF,TGTGCCAGCAGCTTGTATGGGGCCAGTGGCTACACCTTC
NA,TRBJ2-5,TRBV19,NA,CASSSARGTQYF,TGTGCCAGTAGTTCGGCACGGGGGACCCAGTACTTC
TRBD2,TRBJ2-2,TRBV2,NA,CASSSGTTHTGELFF,TGTGCCAGCAGTTCCGGGACTACGCACACCGGGGAGCTGTTTTTT
NA,TRBJ1-6,TRBV9,NA,CASSARRGYYNSPLHF,TGTGCCAGCAGCGCCCGACGGGGGTACTATAATTCACCCCTCCACTTT
NA,TRBJ1-2,TRBV7-9,NA,CASSQDIVSGYTF,TGTGCCAGCAGCCAGGACATCGTCTCCGGCTACACCTTC
TRBD1,TRBJ2-3,TRBV4-2,NA,CASSQTGTGTADTQYF,TGTGCCAGCAGCCAAACCGGGACAGGGACTGCAGATACGCAGTATTTT
TRBD2,TRBJ2-7,TRBV19,NA,CASGLAVSSYEQYF,TGTGCCAGCGGACTAGCCGTAAGCTCCTACGAGCAGTACTTC
NA,TRBJ1-4,TRBV6-4,once,CASSDGFGGRATNEKLFF,TGTGCCAGCAGTGACGGGTTCGGAGGGCGTGCAACTAATGAAAAACTGTTTTTT
NA,TRBJ1-1,TRBV19,NA,CASRPGIRANTEAFF,TGTGCCAGTAGGCCCGGGATTAGGGCGAACACTGAAGCTTTCTTT
NA,TRBJ2-1,TRBV23-1,once,CASSPPTGRGGFF,TGCGCCAGCAGCCCTCCGACAGGGCGGGGAGGGTTCTTC
NA,TRBJ2-2,TRBV25-1,once,CASSNRVFDTGELFF,TGTGCCAGCAGTAACAGGGTGTTTGACACCGGGGAGCTGTTTTTT
NA,TRBJ1-5,TRBV28,NA,CASSREGWGEPQHF,TGTGCCAGCAGTCGAGAAGGGTGGGGAGAGCCCCAGCATTTT
NA,TRBJ1-5,TRBV3-1/TRBV3-2,NA,CASSQGWASQPQHF,TGTGCCAGCAGCCAAGGGTGGGCAAGTCAGCCCCAGCATTTT
TRBD1,TRBJ2-5,TRBV28,NA,CASSLPGQGRPQETQYF,TGTGCCAGCAGTTTACCGGGACAGGGACGGCCGCAAGAGACCCAGTACTTC
NA,TRBJ1-4,TRBV5-1,NA,CASSSVRSFNEKLFF,TGCGCCAGCAGCTCGGTTCGGTCTTTTAATGAAAAACTGTTTTTT
NA,TRBJ1-3,TRBV6-2/TRBV6-3,NA,CASSYRTGYSGNTIYF,TGTGCCAGCAGTTACAGAACAGGGTACTCTGGAAACACCATATATTTT
NA,TRBJ2-5,TRBV3-1/TRBV3-2,few,CASSQVGFGKETQYF,TGTGCCAGCAGCCAAGTGGGATTCGGGAAAGAGACCCAGTACTTC
TRBD2,TRBJ2-1,TRBV10-3,NA,CAISAQVRTSGRLNNEQFF,TGTGCCATCAGTGCCCAAGTGAGGACTTCCGGGAGGCTAAACAATGAGCAGTTCTTC
TRBD2,TRBJ2-2,TRBV7-6,once,CASSLVAGSPGELFF,TGTGCCAGCAGCTTGGTAGCGGGAAGTCCCGGGGAGCTGTTTTTT
TRBD2,TRBJ2-1,TRBV5-1,NA,CASSLEASGGNEQFF,TGCGCCAGCAGCTTGGAGGCTAGCGGGGGCAATGAGCAGTTCTTC
NA,TRBJ2-2,TRBV19,NA,CASGRDANTGELFF,TGTGCCAGTGGGCGGGACGCGAACACCGGGGAGCTGTTTTTT
TRBD1,TRBJ1-1,TRBV12-3/TRBV12-4,few,CASSFETGTEAFF,TGTGCCAGCAGTTTTGAGACAGGGACTGAAGCTTTCTTT
TRBD2,TRBJ2-1,TRBV3-1/TRBV3-2,NA,CASSRSGILDEQFF,TGTGCCAGCAGCAGGAGCGGGATCCTCGATGAGCAGTTCTTC
TRBD1,TRBJ1-1,TRBV18,NA,CASSYGQGTNTEAFF,TGTGCCAGCTCATACGGACAGGGGACAAACACTGAAGCTTTCTTT
TRBD1,TRBJ1-6,TRBV19,NA,CASSTFGTGNSYNSPLHF,TGTGCCAGTAGTACCTTCGGGACAGGGAACTCCTATAATTCACCCCTCCACTTT
NA,TRBJ1-1,TRBV7-8,NA,CATQAQMNTEAFF,TGTGCCACCCAGGCGCAGATGAACACTGAAGCTTTCTTT
TRBD1,TRBJ1-2,TRBV27,NA,CASSSDPDREKVGYTF,TGTGCCAGCAGTTCCGACCCCGACAGGGAAAAAGTTGGCTACACCTTC